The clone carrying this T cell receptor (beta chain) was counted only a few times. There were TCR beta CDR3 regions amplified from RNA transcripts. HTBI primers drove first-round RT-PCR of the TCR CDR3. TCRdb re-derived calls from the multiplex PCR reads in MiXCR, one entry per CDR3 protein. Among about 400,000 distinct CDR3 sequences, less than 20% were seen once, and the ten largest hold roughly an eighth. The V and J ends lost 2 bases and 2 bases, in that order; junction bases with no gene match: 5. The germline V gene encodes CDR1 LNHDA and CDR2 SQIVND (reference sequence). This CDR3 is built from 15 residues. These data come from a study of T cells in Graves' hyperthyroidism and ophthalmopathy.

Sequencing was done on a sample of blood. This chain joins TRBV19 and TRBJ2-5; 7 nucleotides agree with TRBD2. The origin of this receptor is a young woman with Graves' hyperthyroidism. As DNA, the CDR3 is TGTGCCAGTAGTATATCGGGAGCGGGGCAAGAGACCCAGTACTTC. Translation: CASSISGAGQETQYF.